One and the same sample provided the 6 T cell receptor beta chains below, sequenced in a study of control samples from healthy donors and cancer patients. Sequencing was performed with immunoSEQ multiplex PCR; in TCRdb, only in-frame clones are kept and a portion is missing. The data contain some 70,000 clones, 83% of them singletons. The sample taken for sequencing was blood. The receptor set was obtained from a man aged 55 to 70 in good health.

The CDR3 is CAWTGLAGRETQYF. The CDR3 DNA sequence: TGTGCCTGGACCGGACTAGCGGGACGGGAGACCCAGTACTTC. The rearrangement uses TRBV30 and TRBJ2-5, with TRBD2 matching 12 bases. The germline gives CDR1 GTSNPN, CDR2 SVGIG (reference sequence). This CDR3 region has 14 residues. After removal of 4 bases from V and 5 bases from J, the junction contained 5 bases not matched to a gene.

The gene calls are TRBV25-1 and TRBJ1-4, with unresolved D. The CDR3 spans 15 residues. V was pared by 2 bases and J by 1 base, with 8 bases between. Germline V gene sequence: CDR1 MGHDK, CDR2 SYGVNS. CDR3 region: CASSEGRKTNEKLFF. The CDR3 region has the DNA TGTGCCAGCAGTGAAGGGAGAAAAACTAATGAAAAACTGTTTTTT.

This clone has a handful of counts. Here the CDR3 reads CASRLTGALNQPQHF. The CDR3 nucleotides are TGCGCCAGCAGATTGACAGGGGCCCTTAATCAGCCCCAGCATTTT. The rearrangement uses TRBV10-1 and TRBJ1-5; TRBD1 aligns across 8 bases. Germline CDR1 WNHNN, CDR2 SYGVQD (reference sequence). The CDR3 contains 15 residues. The J segment lost 4 bases and the V segment lost 6 bases, leaving 8 bases of the junction unmatched.

This clone was recorded a few times. In DNA, the CDR3 is TGTGCCAGCAGCGCGACTGAGAACACCGGGGAGCTGTTTTTT. Protein: CASSATENTGELFF. This chain uses TRBV7-2 with TRBJ2-2; no firm D call. The V and J ends lost 5 bases and 1 base respectively, with 8 bases between them. Per the germline V gene, CDR1 is SGHTA and CDR2 is FQGNSA. The CDR3 spans 14 residues.

The rearrangement links TRBV4-2 to TRBJ2-5; no clear D. Between the trimmed V and J ends, which lost 0 bases and 4 bases, there was a span of 6 bases. This CDR3 has 13 amino acids. CDR1 is LGHNA and CDR2 is YNFKEQ in the germline V gene. This CDR3 is CASSQEGSETQYF. The DNA for the CDR3 is TGTGCCAGCAGCCAAGAAGGGTCAGAGACCCAGTACTTC.

This chain links TRBV4-1 with TRBJ2-7; 9 bases are a match to TRBD1. The CDR3 has 17 amino acids. Per germline, CDR1 MGHRA and CDR2 YSYEKL. V lost 1 base and J lost 9; bases outside the gene matches: 16. In DNA form, the CDR3 reads TGCGCCAGCAGCCAAGTCAGGGCGGGACAGGGAACCCGCGGGCAGTACTTC. The encoded protein is CASSQVRAGQGTRGQYF.